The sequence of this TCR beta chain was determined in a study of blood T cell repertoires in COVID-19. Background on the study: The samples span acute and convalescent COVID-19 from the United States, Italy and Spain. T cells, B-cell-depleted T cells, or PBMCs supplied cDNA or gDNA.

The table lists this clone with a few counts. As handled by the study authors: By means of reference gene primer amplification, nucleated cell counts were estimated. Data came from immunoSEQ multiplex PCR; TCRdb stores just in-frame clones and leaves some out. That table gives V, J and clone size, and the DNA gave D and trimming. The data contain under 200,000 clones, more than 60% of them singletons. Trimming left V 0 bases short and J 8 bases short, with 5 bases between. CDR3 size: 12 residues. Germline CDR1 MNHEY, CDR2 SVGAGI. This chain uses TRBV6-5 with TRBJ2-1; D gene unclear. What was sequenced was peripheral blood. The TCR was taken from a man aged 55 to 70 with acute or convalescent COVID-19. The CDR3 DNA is TGTGCCAGCAGTTACTCGACTGATGAGCAGTTCTTC. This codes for CASSYSTDEQFF.